The T cell receptor (beta chain) under discussion was sequenced for a study of cytomegalovirus exposure and HLA in healthy donors. Primers included in the PCR were 60 Vbeta and 13 Jbeta primers. Produced via immunoSEQ multiplex PCR; TCRdb's table is partial and in-frame only. The sample includes 40,000 to 55,000 clones. The specimen was PBMCs. This clonotype originated in a male donor in good health and CMV-seropositive.

CDR3 in DNA: TGTGCCTGGAGGGGGACCCGGGACATAGAAGCCGAAGCTTTCTTT. It translates to CAWRGTRDIEAEAFF. The chain employs TRBV30 and TRBJ1-1, with D maybe TRBD1 (6 bases). CDR3 length: 15 amino acids. V shed 3 bases and J shed 8 bases, with 22 bases lying between them. Looked up from germline, CDR1 is GTSNPN and CDR2 is SVGIG (reference sequence).